These T cell receptor beta chains were read from a single sample in a study of technical replicates of blood from several donors. Libraries were prepared by immunoSEQ multiplex PCR; TCRdb keeps only in-frame clonotypes and omits some of them. Here the sample spans some 76,000 clones, approximately 94% being singletons. The sequenced material came from T cells isolated from PBMCs. The receptor set was obtained from a human donor in good health. Both conserved end residues are part of each CDR3.

V gene,CDR3 protein
TRBV2,CASSEGQLNTEAFF
TRBV2,CASSEIAGAYNEQFF
TRBV7-9,CASSLEGVKTQYF
TRBV9,CASSLGQNPTYEQYF
TRBV28,CASSPPTAYYEQYF
TRBV28,CASSPPGLAGHEQFF
TRBV7-8,CASSLDGRAGNEQFF
TRBV28,CASSLRDRVTEAFF
TRBV7-9,CASHGPYSGANVLTF
TRBV5-1,CASSLELGAMSGNTIYF
TRBV7-7,CASSLGRSRGEKLFF
TRBV30,CAWRGEQNDGNTIYF
TRBV28,CASSFQGTPYEKLFF
TRBV30,CAWIRTGFYYTF
TRBV5-1,CASSLSSSSYNEQFF
TRBV6-1,CASSEFIAGGNVLTF
TRBV6-5,CASSLASGGYNEQFF
TRBV6-5,CASSFEQGRPQHF
TRBV19,CASSTRDRRRDGYTF
TRBV11-2,CASSLVTGDYGYTF
TRBV5-4,CASSSTSYEQYF
TRBV28,CASTPRQGGIYGYTF